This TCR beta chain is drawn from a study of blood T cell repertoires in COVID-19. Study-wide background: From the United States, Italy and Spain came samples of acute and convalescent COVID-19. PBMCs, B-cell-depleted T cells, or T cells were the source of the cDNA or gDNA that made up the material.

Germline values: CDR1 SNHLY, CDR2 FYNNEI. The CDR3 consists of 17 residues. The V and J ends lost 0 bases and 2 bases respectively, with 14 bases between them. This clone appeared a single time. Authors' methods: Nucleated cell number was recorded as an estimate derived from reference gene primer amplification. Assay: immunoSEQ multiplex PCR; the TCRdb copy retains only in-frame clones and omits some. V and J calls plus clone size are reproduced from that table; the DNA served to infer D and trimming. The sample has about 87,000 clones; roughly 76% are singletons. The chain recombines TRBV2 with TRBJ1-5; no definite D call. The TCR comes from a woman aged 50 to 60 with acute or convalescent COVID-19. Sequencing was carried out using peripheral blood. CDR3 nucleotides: TGTGCCAGCAGTGAAGCGCGACGGACTTCTGGCAATCAGCCCCAGCATTTT. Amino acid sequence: CASSEARRTSGNQPQHF.